One and the same sample provided the 9 T cell receptor beta chains below, sequenced in a study of T-cell memory formation after mild COVID-19. TCRdb recomputed calls from the 5' RACE reads with MiXCR, one row per CDR3 protein. In the table there are 300,000 to 350,000 distinct CDR3 sequences, 14% of which are singletons. Material for sequencing was PBMCs or a T cell subset sorted from them (not recorded which). The receptors come from a young man who had mild COVID-19 (a few samples of this study predate the infection). Cell type and time point are not known.

This clonotype was counted only a few times. The genes are TRBV7-9 and TRBJ2-5; 12 nucleotides line up with TRBD2. CDR1 is SEHNR, CDR2 FQNEAQ, per germline (reference sequence). V lost 5 bases and J lost 0; bases outside the gene matches: 7. The CDR3 sequence is 17 residues long. The DNA for the CDR3 is TGTGCCAGCAGCGAGGGGACTAGCGGGCCCTACCAAGAGACCCAGTACTTC. Residues: CASSEGTSGPYQETQYF.

The V gene is TRBV9, the J gene TRBJ2-3; no reliable D call. CDR1 is SGDLS, CDR2 YYNGEE, per germline. The CDR3 spans 14 residues. V dropped 0 bases and J dropped 1 base, with 6 bases sitting between them. CDR3 coding DNA: TGTGCCAGCAGCGTAGTTCCCCGCACAGATACGCAGTATTTT. Translation: CASSVVPRTDTQYF.

This clonotype was recorded at least ten times. V is TRBV28 and J is TRBJ2-4; 9 bases line up with TRBD1. J gave up 3 bases and V 6 bases, and 15 bases lay outside the gene matches. Germline CDR1 MDHEN, CDR2 SYDVKM. The CDR3 has 18 amino acids. The chain's CDR3 is CASSPRPGTGSGKNIQYF. CDR3 bases: TGTGCCAGCAGCCCCCGTCCCGGGACAGGGTCGGGCAAAAACATTCAGTACTTC.

The chain carries TRBV9 and TRBJ2-1; no firm D call. V lost 0 bases and J lost 4, with 8 bases in between. This CDR3 spans 14 amino acids. The germline gives CDR1 SGDLS, CDR2 YYNGEE. CDR3 nucleotides: TGTGCCAGCAGCGTAGGTTCCCTTTACAATGAGCAGTTCTTC. Amino acids: CASSVGSLYNEQFF.

This chain connects TRBV27 to TRBJ1-2; TRBD1 matches 9 bases. With V trimmed by 7 bases and J by 2 bases, 5 bases remained unmatched. CDR1 is MNHEY, CDR2 SMNVEV, per germline (reference sequence). The CDR3 totals 14 residues. CDR3 sequence (DNA): TGTGCCAGCACCGGGACAGGGAGGAACTATGGCTACACCTTC. The encoded protein is CASTGTGRNYGYTF.

Concerning this clonotype itself: A read error may be the cause here, since a much bigger clone is one base away. The CDR3 does not end in the conserved phenylalanine or tryptophan, so this is likely a read error. V usage is TRBV20-1 and J usage is TRBJ2-5; TRBD2 matches 11 bases. J lost 2 bases, V lost 0 bases, and 2 bases had no gene match. The CDR3 is made up of 15 amino acids. CDR1 and CDR2 from the germline V gene are DFQATT and SNEGSKA (reference sequence). In DNA, the CDR3 is TGCAGTGCTAGAGATCGACTAGCGGGACAAGAGACCCAGTACTTA. Encoded protein: CSARDRLAGQETQYL.

Worth noting for this clonotype: This clone may be a read error of a much larger clone one base away. The CDR3 spells CAISQEGNTEAFF. CDR3 DNA sequence: TGCGCCATCAGCCAAGAGGGGAACACTGAAGCTTTCTTT. The V gene is TRBV4-1, the J gene TRBJ1-1; no clear D. The CDR3 runs to 13 residues. Germline values: CDR1 MGHRA, CDR2 YSYEKL.

This clonotype is medium-sized. The gene calls are TRBV7-2 and TRBJ2-6; 7 nucleotides align to TRBD1. Trimming at V came to 4 bases and at J to 1 base, leaving 13 bases not matched to a gene. The CDR3 totals 19 residues. Per the germline V gene, CDR1 is SGHTA and CDR2 is FQGNSA. In DNA, the CDR3 is TGTGCCAGCAGCTCAGAGGGGGCAGGGATCACTTCTGGGGCCAACGTCCTGACTTTC. Its translation: CASSSEGAGITSGANVLTF.

There are a few counts of this clonotype. The chain couples TRBV19 to TRBJ1-4; D not certain. The CDR3 has 12 residues. Germline V CDR1 and CDR2: LNHDA, SQIVND (reference sequence). Trimming left V 3 bases short and J 6 bases short, with 5 bases between. As DNA, the CDR3 is TGTGCCAGTAGTATGTGGGATGAAAAACTGTTTTTT. Residues: CASSMWDEKLFF. The complete variable domain, with remaining parts taken from reference TRBV19 and TRBJ1-4, reads DGGITQSPKYLFRKEGQNVTLSCEQNLNHDAMYWYRQDPGQGLRLIYYSQIVNDFQKGDIAEGYSVSREKKESFPLTVTSAQKNPTAFYLCASSMWDEKLFFGSGTQLSVL.